A single sample is the source of the 9 T cell receptor beta chains below, sequenced in a study of control samples from healthy donors and cancer patients. Profiling relied on immunoSEQ multiplex PCR, and the TCRdb table lists in-frame clones only, not all of them. The data show about 100,000 clones, around four fifths seen once. Sequencing input: blood. The receptors shown here come from a young man in good health.

The chain employs TRBV28 and TRBJ1-5, with 7 bases identical to TRBD1. CDR1 and CDR2 (germline): MDHEN, SYDVKM. The CDR3 consists of 15 residues. The V and J ends lost 10 bases and 1 base, in that order; junction bases with no gene match: 10. CDR3 loop: CATQRGQGSNQPQHF. CDR3 nucleotide sequence: TGTGCCACCCAAAGGGGGCAGGGAAGCAATCAGCCCCAGCATTTT.

V usage is TRBV30 and J usage is TRBJ1-5, with D possibly being TRBD1 (6 bases). Germline values: CDR1 GTSNPN, CDR2 SVGIG (reference sequence). Trimming took 1 base from V and 2 from J, leaving 6 bases between them. The CDR3 contains 13 residues. Here the CDR3 DNA reads TGTGCCTGGAGTGACAGGGGCAATCAGCCCCAGCATTTT. Its protein is CAWSDRGNQPQHF.

This chain links TRBV6-5 with TRBJ1-4; D gene unclear. Germline V gene data show CDR1 as MNHEY and CDR2 as SVGAGI. CDR3 length: 14 amino acids. Trimming left V 6 bases short and J 8 bases short, with 16 bases between. The CDR3 spells CASRIGGGVEKLFF. Written as DNA, the CDR3 is TGTGCCAGCAGAATCGGAGGCGGGGTAGAAAAACTGTTTTTT.

The genes are TRBV11-2 and TRBJ1-1; tentatively, D is TRBD1 (5 bases). Germline V gene lookup returns CDR1 SGHAT and CDR2 FQNNGV. Trimming pared 3 bases from V and 4 bases from J, leaving 9 bases between. This CDR3 spans 13 amino acids. The CDR3 DNA sequence: TGTGCCAGCAGCTTTAGGGGAACCACTGAAGCTTTCTTT. Its protein is CASSFRGTTEAFF.

The rearrangement uses TRBV7-2 and TRBJ1-2; D remains ambiguous. V was cut by 3 bases and J by 3 bases, with 11 bases left in between. This CDR3 is 14 amino acids long. Germline lookup yields CDR1 SGHTA and CDR2 FQGNSA. This CDR3 reads CASSFWERYYGYTF. Here the CDR3 DNA reads TGTGCCAGCAGCTTCTGGGAACGGTACTATGGCTACACCTTC.

Notes on this clone: Other DNA sequences of this sample code for an identical CDR3. V gene TRBV12-3 or TRBV12-4 combines with J gene TRBJ2-1, with D possibly being TRBD1 (6 bases). The length of the CDR3 is 13 residues. The V end was cut by 3 bases, the J end by 8 bases, with 11 bases between. This CDR3 is CASSLGPGDEQFF. CDR3 coding DNA: TGTGCCAGCAGTTTGGGACCAGGGGATGAGCAGTTCTTC.

The chain employs TRBV19 and TRBJ1-1, with D possibly TRBD1 on 6 matching bases. Per the germline V gene, CDR1 is LNHDA and CDR2 is SQIVND (reference sequence). The CDR3 spans 15 residues. The ends were cut back, 5 bases at V and 5 bases at J, with 18 bases in the middle. Here the CDR3 reads CASSPSRTGNTEAFF. The CDR3, as DNA: TGTGCCAGTAGTCCCTCAAGAACAGGGAATACTGAAGCTTTCTTT.

The chain employs TRBV20-1 and TRBJ2-3; the D gene is possibly TRBD2 (6 bases). V was cut by 3 bases and J by 6 bases, with 13 bases left in between. This CDR3 region has 13 residues. The germline V gene encodes CDR1 DFQATT and CDR2 SNEGSKA (reference sequence). The CDR3 loop is CSASAGNGDTQYF. The CDR3 nucleotides read TGCAGTGCTAGTGCGGGGAACGGGGATACGCAGTATTTT.

This clone was observed a handful of times. The rearrangement joins TRBV4-1 to TRBJ2-7; either TRBD1 or TRBD2 may supply D (5 bases each). The CDR3 runs to 15 residues. V gave up 0 bases and J gave up 0 bases, with 9 bases separating them. The germline V gene encodes CDR1 MGHRA and CDR2 YSYEKL. The DNA for the CDR3 is TGCGCCAGCAGCCAAGAGTGGGACGGCTCCTACGAGCAGTACTTC. The encoded protein is CASSQEWDGSYEQYF.